This T cell receptor beta chain was documented in a study of T-cell memory formation after mild COVID-19. This clonotype has more than one count but fewer than ten. No conserved phenylalanine or tryptophan ends this CDR3, so it is likely a read error. It is unclear where the CDR3 begins or ends on the DNA, so no DNA is shown, and the CDR3 is as TCRdb lists it. The CDR3 length is 12 residues, termini included. UMIs and sample barcodes were carried by the TCR alpha and TCR beta cDNA libraries that 5'RACE produced using constant-segment primers. TCRdb re-called the 5' RACE reads with MiXCR, one entry per CDR3 protein. The data show roughly 610,000 distinct CDR3 sequences, roughly 17% seen once.

The rearrangement links TRBV12-3 or TRBV12-4 to TRBJ2-7; no DNA check was done on the table's D call, TRBD2. The sequence was obtained from an adult woman who had mild COVID-19 (a few samples of this study predate the infection). Cell type and time point are not known. The sample comprised PBMCs or a T cell subset sorted from them (not recorded which). The CDR3 region is CASSIGLAGVKI.